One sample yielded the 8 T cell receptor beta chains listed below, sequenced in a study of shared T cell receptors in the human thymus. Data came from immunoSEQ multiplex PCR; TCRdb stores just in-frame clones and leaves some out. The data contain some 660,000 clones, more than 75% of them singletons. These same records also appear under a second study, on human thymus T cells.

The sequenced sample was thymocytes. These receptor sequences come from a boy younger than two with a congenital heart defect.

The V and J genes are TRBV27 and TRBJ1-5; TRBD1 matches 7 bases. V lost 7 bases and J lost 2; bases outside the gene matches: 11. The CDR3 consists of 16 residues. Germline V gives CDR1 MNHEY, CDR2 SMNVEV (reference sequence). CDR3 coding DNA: TGTGCCAGCACCTCGATCTTCGGACAGGGCAATCAGCCCCAGCATTTT. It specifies CASTSIFGQGNQPQHF.

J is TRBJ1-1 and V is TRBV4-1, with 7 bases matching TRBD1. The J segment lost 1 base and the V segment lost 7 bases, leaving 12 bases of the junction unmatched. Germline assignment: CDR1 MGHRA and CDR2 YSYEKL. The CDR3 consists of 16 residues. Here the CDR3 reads CASKKGRQGSNTEAFF. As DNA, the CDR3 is TGCGCCAGCAAGAAGGGGCGACAGGGTTCGAACACTGAAGCTTTCTTT.

Here the CDR3 reads CTPYRDTQYF. The CDR3 DNA is TGCACCCCCTATCGAGATACGCAGTATTTT. The gene calls are TRBV20-1 and TRBJ2-3; D is ambiguous. The CDR3 contains 10 residues. Germline CDR1 is DFQATT and CDR2 is SNEGSKA (reference sequence).

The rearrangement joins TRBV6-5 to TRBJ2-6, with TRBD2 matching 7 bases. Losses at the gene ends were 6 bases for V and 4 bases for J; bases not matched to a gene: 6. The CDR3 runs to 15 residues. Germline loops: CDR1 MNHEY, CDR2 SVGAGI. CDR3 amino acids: CASRRRRGGANVLTF. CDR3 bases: TGTGCCAGCAGAAGAAGGCGGGGGGGGGCCAACGTCCTGACTTTC.

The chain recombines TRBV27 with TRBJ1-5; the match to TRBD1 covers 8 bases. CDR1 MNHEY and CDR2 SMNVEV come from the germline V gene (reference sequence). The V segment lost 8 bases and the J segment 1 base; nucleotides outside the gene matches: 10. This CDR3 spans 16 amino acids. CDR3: CASRRTGLTSNQPQHF. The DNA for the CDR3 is TGTGCCAGCCGAAGGACAGGGCTTACGAGCAATCAGCCCCAGCATTTT.

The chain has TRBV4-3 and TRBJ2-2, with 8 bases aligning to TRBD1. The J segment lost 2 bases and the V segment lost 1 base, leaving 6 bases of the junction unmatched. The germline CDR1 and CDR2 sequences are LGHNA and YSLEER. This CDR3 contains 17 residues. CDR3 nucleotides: TGCGCCAGCAGCCAAGCTGGACAGGGTCGTAACACCGGGGAGCTGTTTTTT. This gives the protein CASSQAGQGRNTGELFF.

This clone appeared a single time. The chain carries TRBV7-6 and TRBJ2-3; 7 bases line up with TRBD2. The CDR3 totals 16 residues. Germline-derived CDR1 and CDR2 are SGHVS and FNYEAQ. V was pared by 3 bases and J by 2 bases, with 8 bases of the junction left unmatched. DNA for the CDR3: TGTGCCAGCAGCTTTTCGCGGGAGATCAACACAGATACGCAGTATTTT. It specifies CASSFSREINTDTQYF.

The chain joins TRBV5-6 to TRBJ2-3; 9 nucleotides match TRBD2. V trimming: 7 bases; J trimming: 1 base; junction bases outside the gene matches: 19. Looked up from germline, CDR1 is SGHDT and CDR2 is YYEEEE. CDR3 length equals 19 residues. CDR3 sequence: CASSPGQQIAGEGTDTQYF. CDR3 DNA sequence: TGTGCCAGCTCACCCGGACAGCAAATAGCGGGAGAAGGCACAGATACGCAGTATTTT.